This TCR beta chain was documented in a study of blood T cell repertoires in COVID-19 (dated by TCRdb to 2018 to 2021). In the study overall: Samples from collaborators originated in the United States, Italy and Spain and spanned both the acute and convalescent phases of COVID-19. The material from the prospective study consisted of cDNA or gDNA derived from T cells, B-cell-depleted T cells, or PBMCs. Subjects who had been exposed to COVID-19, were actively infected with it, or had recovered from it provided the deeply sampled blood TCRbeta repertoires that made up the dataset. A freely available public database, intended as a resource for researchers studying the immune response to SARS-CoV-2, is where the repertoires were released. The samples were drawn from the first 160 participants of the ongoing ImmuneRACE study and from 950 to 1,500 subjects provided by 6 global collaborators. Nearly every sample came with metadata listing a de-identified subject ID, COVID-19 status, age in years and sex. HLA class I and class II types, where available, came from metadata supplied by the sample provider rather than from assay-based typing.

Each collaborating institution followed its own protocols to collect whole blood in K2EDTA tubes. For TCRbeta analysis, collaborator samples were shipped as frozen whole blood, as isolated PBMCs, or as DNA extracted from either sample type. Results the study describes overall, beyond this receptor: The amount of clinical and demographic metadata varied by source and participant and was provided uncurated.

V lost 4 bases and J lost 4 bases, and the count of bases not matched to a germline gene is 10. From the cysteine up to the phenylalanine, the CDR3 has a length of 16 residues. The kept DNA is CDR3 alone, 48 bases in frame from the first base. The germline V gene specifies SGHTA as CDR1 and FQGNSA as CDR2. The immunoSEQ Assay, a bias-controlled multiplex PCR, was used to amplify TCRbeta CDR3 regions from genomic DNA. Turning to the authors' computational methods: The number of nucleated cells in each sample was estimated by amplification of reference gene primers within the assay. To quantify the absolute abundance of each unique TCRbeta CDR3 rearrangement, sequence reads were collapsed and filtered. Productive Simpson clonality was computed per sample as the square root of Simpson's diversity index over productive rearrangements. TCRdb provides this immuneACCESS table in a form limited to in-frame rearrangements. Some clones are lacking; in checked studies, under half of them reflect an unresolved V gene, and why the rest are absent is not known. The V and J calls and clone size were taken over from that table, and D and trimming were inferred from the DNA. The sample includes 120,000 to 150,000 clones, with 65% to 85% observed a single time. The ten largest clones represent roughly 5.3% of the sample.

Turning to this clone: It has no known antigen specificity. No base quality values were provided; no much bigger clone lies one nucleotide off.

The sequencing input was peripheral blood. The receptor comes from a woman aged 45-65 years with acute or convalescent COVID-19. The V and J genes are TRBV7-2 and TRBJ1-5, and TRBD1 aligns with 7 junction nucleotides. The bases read TGTGCCAGCAGCTCAGAAACAGGGGCCTTAAATCAGCCCCAGCATTTT. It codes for CASSSETGALNQPQHF.